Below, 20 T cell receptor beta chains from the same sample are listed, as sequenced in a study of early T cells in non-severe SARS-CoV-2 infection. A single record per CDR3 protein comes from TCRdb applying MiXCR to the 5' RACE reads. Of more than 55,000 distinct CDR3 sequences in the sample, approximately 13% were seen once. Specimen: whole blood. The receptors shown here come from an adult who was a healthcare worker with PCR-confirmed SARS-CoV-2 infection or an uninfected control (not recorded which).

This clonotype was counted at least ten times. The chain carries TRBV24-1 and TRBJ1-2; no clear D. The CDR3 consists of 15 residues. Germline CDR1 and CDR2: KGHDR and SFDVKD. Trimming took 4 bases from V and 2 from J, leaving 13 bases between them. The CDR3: CATSEPRTVNYGYTF. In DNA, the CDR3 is TGTGCCACCAGTGAACCGAGGACCGTAAACTATGGCTACACCTTC.

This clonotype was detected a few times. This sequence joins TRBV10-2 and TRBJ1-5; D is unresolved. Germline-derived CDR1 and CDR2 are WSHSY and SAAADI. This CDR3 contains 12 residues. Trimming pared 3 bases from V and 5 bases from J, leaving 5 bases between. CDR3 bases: TGCGCCAGCAGTGACCCGTATCAGCCCCAGCATTTT. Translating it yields CASSDPYQPQHF.

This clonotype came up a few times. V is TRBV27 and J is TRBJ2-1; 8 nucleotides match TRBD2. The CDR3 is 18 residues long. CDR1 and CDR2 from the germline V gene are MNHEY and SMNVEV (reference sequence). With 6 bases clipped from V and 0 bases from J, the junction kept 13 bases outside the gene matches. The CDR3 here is CASRINSGMGSSYNEQFF. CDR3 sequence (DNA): TGTGCCAGCAGAATCAATAGCGGGATGGGGAGCTCCTACAATGAGCAGTTCTTC.

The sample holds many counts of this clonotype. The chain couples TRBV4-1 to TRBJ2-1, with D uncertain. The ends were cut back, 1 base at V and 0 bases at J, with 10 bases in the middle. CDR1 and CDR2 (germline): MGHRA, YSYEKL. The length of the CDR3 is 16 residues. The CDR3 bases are TGCGCCAGCAGCCAAGGACGGGTTAACTCCTACAATGAGCAGTTCTTC. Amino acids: CASSQGRVNSYNEQFF.

The CDR3 region is CASSKPFRLRADTQYF. DNA of the CDR3: TGTGCCAGCTCCAAACCATTCCGGCTCCGTGCAGATACGCAGTATTTT. V usage is TRBV5-6 and J usage is TRBJ2-3; D uncertain. The CDR3 is made up of 16 amino acids. Germline V lookup: CDR1 SGHDT, CDR2 YYEEEE. V lost 7 bases and J 4 bases, leaving 22 bases between the germline ends.

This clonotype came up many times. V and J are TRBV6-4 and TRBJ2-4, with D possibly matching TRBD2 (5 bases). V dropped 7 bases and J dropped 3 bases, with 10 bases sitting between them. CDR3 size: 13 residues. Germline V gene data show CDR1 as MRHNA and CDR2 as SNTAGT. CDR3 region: CASTGKVKNIQYF. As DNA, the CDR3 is TGTGCCAGCACGGGGAAAGTCAAAAACATTCAGTACTTC.

The DNA for the CDR3 is TGCAGTGCTAGAGATCTAGCTAGCGGGGGAAGCAATCAGTACTTC. Translation gives CSARDLASGGSNQYF. The chain employs TRBV20-1 and TRBJ2-4, with 10 bases aligning to TRBD2. Per germline, CDR1 DFQATT and CDR2 SNEGSKA (reference sequence). With V trimmed by 0 bases and J by 12 bases, 11 bases remained unmatched. This CDR3 is 15 amino acids long.

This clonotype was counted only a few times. CDR3 coding DNA: TGTGCCATCGGAGGATGGGGGCAAGAGACCCAGTACTTC. Its translation: CAIGGWGQETQYF. The chain uses TRBV6-5 and TRBJ2-5; D might be TRBD1 or TRBD2, each matching 5 bases. The CDR3 is 13 residues long. Germline loops: CDR1 MNHEY, CDR2 SVGAGI. V shed 10 bases and J shed 2 bases, with 14 bases lying between them.

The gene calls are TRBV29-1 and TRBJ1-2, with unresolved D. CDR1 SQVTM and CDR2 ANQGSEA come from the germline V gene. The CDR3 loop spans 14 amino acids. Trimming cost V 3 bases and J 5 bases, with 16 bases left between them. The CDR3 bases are TGCAGCGTTGACGAGATCCAATCGGGGTATGGCTACACCTTC. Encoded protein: CSVDEIQSGYGYTF.

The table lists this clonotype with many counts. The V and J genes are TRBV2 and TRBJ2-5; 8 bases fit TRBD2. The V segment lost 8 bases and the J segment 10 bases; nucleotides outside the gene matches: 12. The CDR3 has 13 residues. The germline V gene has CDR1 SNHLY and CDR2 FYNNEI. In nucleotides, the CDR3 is TGTGCCAGCGCCCAGAGGGGACTAGTCGGCCAGTACTTC. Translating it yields CASAQRGLVGQYF.

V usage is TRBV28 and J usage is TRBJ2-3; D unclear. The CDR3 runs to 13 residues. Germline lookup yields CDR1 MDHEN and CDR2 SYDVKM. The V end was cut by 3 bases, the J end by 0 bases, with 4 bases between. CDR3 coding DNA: TGTGCCAGCAGTTTGTCTAGCACAGATACGCAGTATTTT. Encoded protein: CASSLSSTDTQYF.

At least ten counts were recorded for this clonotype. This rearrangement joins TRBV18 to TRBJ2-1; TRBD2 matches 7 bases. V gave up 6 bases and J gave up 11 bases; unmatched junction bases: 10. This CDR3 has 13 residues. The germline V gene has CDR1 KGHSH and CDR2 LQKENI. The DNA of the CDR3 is TGTGCCAGCTCTCGGGGGGACGACGGGCAGCAGTTCTTC. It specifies CASSRGDDGQQFF.

DNA for the CDR3: TGTGCCAGCAGCTTGGCCGGACAGGGGACCCACGAGCAGTACTTC. The encoded protein is CASSLAGQGTHEQYF. J is TRBJ2-7 and V is TRBV5-4, with 9 bases aligning to TRBD1. The germline CDR1 and CDR2 sequences are SGHNT and YYREEE (reference sequence). V shed 0 bases and J 5 bases; nucleotides not matched to a gene: 6. This CDR3 is built from 15 residues.

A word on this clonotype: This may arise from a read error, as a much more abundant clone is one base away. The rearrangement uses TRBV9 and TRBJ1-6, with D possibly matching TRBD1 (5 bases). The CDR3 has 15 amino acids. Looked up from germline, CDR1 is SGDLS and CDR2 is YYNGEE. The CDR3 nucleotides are TGTGTCAGCAGCGTAGCCCCGACAGAGAATTCACCCCTCCACTTT. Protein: CVSSVAPTENSPLHF.

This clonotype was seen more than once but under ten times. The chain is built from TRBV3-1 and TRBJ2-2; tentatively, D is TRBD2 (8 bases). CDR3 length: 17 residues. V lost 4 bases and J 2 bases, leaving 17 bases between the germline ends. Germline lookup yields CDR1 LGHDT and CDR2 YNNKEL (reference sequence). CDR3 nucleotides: TGTGCCAGCAGCCCCAAGGGGGCGGGAGGAAACACCGGGGAGCTGTTTTTT. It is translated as CASSPKGAGGNTGELFF.

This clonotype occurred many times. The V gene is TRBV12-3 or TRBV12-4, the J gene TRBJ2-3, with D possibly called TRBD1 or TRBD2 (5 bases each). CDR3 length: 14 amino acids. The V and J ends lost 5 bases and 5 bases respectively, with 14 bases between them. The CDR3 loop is CASSRGQGVDTQYF. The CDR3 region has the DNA TGTGCCAGCAGTCGGGGTCAGGGTGTAGATACGCAGTATTTT.

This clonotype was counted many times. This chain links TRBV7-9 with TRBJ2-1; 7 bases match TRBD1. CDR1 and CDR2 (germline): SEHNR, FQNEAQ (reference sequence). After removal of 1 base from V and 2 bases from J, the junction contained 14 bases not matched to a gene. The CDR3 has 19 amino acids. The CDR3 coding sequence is TGTGCCAGCAGCTTAGATCGGACATGGGGGCAGGGGGCCTACAATGAGCAGTTCTTC. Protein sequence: CASSLDRTWGQGAYNEQFF.

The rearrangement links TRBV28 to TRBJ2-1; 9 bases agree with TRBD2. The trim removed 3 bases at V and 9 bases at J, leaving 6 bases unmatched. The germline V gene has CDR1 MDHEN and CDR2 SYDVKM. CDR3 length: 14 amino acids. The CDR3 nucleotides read TGTGCCAGCAGTTTGGGACTAGCTCATAGTGAGCAGTTCTTC. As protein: CASSLGLAHSEQFF.

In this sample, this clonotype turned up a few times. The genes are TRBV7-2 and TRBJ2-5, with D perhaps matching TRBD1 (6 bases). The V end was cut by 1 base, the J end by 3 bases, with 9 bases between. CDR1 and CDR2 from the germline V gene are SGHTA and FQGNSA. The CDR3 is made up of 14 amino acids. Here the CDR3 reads CASSLESGEETQYF. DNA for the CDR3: TGTGCCAGCAGCTTAGAGTCAGGGGAAGAGACCCAGTACTTC.

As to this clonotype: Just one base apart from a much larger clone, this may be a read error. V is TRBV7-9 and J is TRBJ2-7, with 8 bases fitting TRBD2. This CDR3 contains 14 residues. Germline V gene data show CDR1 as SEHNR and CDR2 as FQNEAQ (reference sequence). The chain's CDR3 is CASSPPLAVYEQCF. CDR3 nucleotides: TGTGCCAGCAGCCCCCCACTAGCGGTGTACGAGCAGTGCTTC.